These 13 T cell receptor beta chains originate from one sample sequenced in a study of identical twins. TCRdb fed the 5' RACE reads into MiXCR, producing one record per CDR3 protein. The sample shows around 250,000 distinct CDR3 sequences, roughly 7% of them seen only once. In addition, the sample was reused for a study of yellow fever vaccine responses in identical twins.

The sample comprised memory (CD45RO+) T cells sorted from blood. These receptors were collected from a young woman in good health.

This clonotype was observed many times. The V gene is TRBV5-1, the J gene TRBJ2-1; 12 nucleotides align to TRBD2. V lost 6 bases to trimming and J lost 6 bases; unmatched junction nucleotides: 10. Germline-derived CDR1 and CDR2 are SGHRS and YFSETQ. The CDR3 extends over 16 amino acids. The DNA of the CDR3 is TGCGCCAGCAAGGAGACTAGCGGGAGTCATGCCAATGAGCAGTTCTTC. Translated, it gives CASKETSGSHANEQFF.

The chain carries TRBV2 and TRBJ2-4; no clear D gene. Germline V gene sequence: CDR1 SNHLY, CDR2 FYNNEI. The V end lost 7 bases, the J end lost 3 bases, and 13 bases lay between the germline ends. CDR3 size: 14 residues. CDR3 amino acids: CASNLSLDKNIQYF. CDR3 in DNA: TGTGCCAGCAATCTATCCTTGGACAAAAACATTCAGTACTTC.

This clonotype has more than one count but fewer than ten. V and J are TRBV20-1 and TRBJ2-1; D unresolved. This CDR3 is built from 10 residues. Per the germline V gene, CDR1 is DFQATT and CDR2 is SNEGSKA (reference sequence). With 3 bases removed from V and 12 bases from J, the gap between germline ends came to 9 bases. CDR3 sequence: CSASFGGQFF. The CDR3 nucleotides are TGCAGTGCTAGTTTCGGCGGGCAGTTCTTC.

This clonotype showed up just a few times. The rearrangement links TRBV3-1 to TRBJ2-1; 9 nucleotides agree with TRBD1. The V gene end was trimmed by 2 bases and the J gene end by 6 bases; junction bases not matched to a gene: 5. Germline V gene lookup returns CDR1 LGHDT and CDR2 YNNKEL (reference sequence). This CDR3 region has 15 residues. Here the CDR3 reads CASSQTGGWGNEQFF. CDR3 bases: TGTGCCAGCAGCCAAACAGGGGGCTGGGGCAATGAGCAGTTCTTC.

This clonotype was found a few times. This chain connects TRBV19 to TRBJ2-3; D uncertain. CDR3 length equals 15 residues. The V and J ends lost 6 bases and 2 bases respectively, with 15 bases between them. The V gene's germline CDR1 is LNHDA and CDR2 SQIVND (reference sequence). CDR3 region: CASSLLIPPTDTQYF. CDR3 sequence (DNA): TGTGCCAGTAGCCTTCTTATCCCCCCCACAGATACGCAGTATTTT.

This clonotype was recorded a few times. The chain is built from TRBV20-1 and TRBJ2-1; D possibly corresponds to TRBD2 (6 bases). Germline lookup yields CDR1 DFQATT and CDR2 SNEGSKA (reference sequence). The CDR3 totals 15 residues. Deletions cut 0 bases from V and 0 bases from J, with 9 bases between. The CDR3 is CSARDVSGSYNEQFF. CDR3 nucleotide sequence: TGCAGTGCTAGAGATGTTAGCGGCTCCTACAATGAGCAGTTCTTC.

This clonotype was seen more than once but under ten times. The V and J genes are TRBV3-1 and TRBJ1-1, with a weak D call TRBD1 (5 bases). Deletions cut 3 bases from V and 6 bases from J, with 14 bases between. Germline CDR1 LGHDT, CDR2 YNNKEL (reference sequence). The CDR3 contains 14 residues. CDR3 in amino acids: CASSQSGRGAEAFF. CDR3 bases: TGTGCCAGCAGCCAGTCAGGGAGAGGCGCTGAAGCTTTCTTT.

The rearrangement links TRBV24-1 to TRBJ2-1, with TRBD2 matching over 12 bases. Germline loops: CDR1 KGHDR, CDR2 SFDVKD. V shed 5 bases, J shed 8 bases, and the junction held 12 bases outside the gene matches. This CDR3 has 17 residues. The CDR3 bases are TGTGCCACCAGTGCGGACCAAGGACTAGCGGGACGCCATGAGCAGTTCTTC. This gives the protein CATSADQGLAGRHEQFF.

This clonotype showed up many times. The chain combines TRBV7-3 with TRBJ2-2, with 9 bases lining up with TRBD2. The V segment lost 5 bases and the J segment 3 bases; nucleotides outside the gene matches: 4. This CDR3 contains 15 residues. Germline assignment: CDR1 SGHTA and CDR2 FQGTGA. In DNA form, the CDR3 reads TGTGCCAGCAGCCCCAGGACTAGCGACACCGGGGAGCTGTTTTTT. Protein: CASSPRTSDTGELFF.

This clonotype was seen a handful of times. This chain uses TRBV7-9 with TRBJ2-1; D remains unclear. This CDR3 has 15 amino acids. V gave up 0 bases and J gave up 8 bases, with 14 bases separating them. CDR1 and CDR2 (germline): SEHNR, FQNEAQ (reference sequence). The CDR3 protein is CASSLADPRVDEQFF. DNA for the CDR3: TGTGCCAGCAGCTTAGCGGACCCCAGAGTCGATGAGCAGTTCTTC.

This clonotype was recorded at least ten times. This chain uses TRBV7-9 with TRBJ1-6, with 7 bases aligning to TRBD1. This CDR3 has 14 residues. The V gene's germline CDR1 is SEHNR and CDR2 FQNEAQ (reference sequence). Trimming took 5 bases from V and 13 from J; bases not matched to a gene: 11. The CDR3 spells CASSTGQAVRPLHF. In DNA form, the CDR3 reads TGTGCCAGCAGCACTGGACAGGCGGTCAGGCCCCTCCACTTT.

The chain is built from TRBV27 and TRBJ1-1, with D possibly matching TRBD1 (5 bases). Germline-derived CDR1 and CDR2 are MNHEY and SMNVEV (reference sequence). V dropped 6 bases and J dropped 4 bases, with 21 bases sitting between them. The CDR3 extends over 16 amino acids. The CDR3 nucleotides are TGTGCCAGCAGCCTTATGGGGCGGGGGTATGGCACTGAAGCTTTCTTT. Translating gives CASSLMGRGYGTEAFF.

This clonotype has just a few counts. The V and J genes are TRBV5-6 and TRBJ2-3; tentatively, D is TRBD2 (5 bases). The CDR3 runs to 15 residues. Germline values: CDR1 SGHDT, CDR2 YYEEEE. V shed 2 bases and J shed 0 bases, with 10 bases lying between them. The CDR3 region is CASSFGITSTDTQYF. The CDR3 bases are TGTGCCAGCAGCTTCGGGATTACTAGCACAGATACGCAGTATTTT.